This TCR beta chain was captured in a study of blood T cell repertoires in COVID-19. Study information: Samples came from the United States, Italy and Spain, spanning acute and convalescent COVID-19. The analysed material was cDNA or gDNA that came from T cells, B-cell-depleted T cells, or PBMCs.

Authors' data handling: Cell counts per sample came from amplifying reference gene primers. Produced via immunoSEQ multiplex PCR; TCRdb's table is partial and in-frame only. V and J calls and clone size are given by that table; D and trimming were obtained from the DNA. The sample shows under 250,000 clones, roughly 80% of them seen only once. Deletions cut 5 bases from V and 0 bases from J, with 14 bases between. Per the germline V gene, CDR1 is SEHNR and CDR2 is FQNEAQ (reference sequence). The CDR3 is 16 amino acids. The TCR comes from a woman in her 30s who had recovered from COVID-19. This rearrangement joins TRBV7-9 to TRBJ1-3, with TRBD1 as a possible D gene (5 bases). The material sequenced was peripheral blood. The CDR3 region has the DNA TGTGCCAGCAGCCCGACAGTGACCCTCTCTGGAAACACCATATATTTT. It translates to CASSPTVTLSGNTIYF. Together with reference TRBV7-9 and TRBJ1-3, the CDR3 gives the full variable domain: DTGVSQNPRHKITKRGQNVTFRCDPISEHNRLYWYRQTLGQGPEFLTYFQNEAQLEKSRLLSDRFSAERPKGSFSTLEIQRTEQGDSAMYLCASSPTVTLSGNTIYFGEGSWLTVV.